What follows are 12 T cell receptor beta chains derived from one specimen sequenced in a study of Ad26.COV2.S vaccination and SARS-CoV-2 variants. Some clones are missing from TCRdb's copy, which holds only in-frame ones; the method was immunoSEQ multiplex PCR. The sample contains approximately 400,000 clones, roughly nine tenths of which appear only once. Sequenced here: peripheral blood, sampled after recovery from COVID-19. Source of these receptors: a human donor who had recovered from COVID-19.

CDR3 region: CASSLWGGPTDTQYF. CDR3 in DNA: TGTGCCAGCAGCTTATGGGGCGGTCCCACAGATACGCAGTATTTT. The chain couples TRBV7-3 to TRBJ2-3; D might be TRBD1 (5 bases). This CDR3 is 15 amino acids long. Germline V CDR1 and CDR2: SGHTA, FQGTGA. V was clipped by 2 bases and J by 2 bases, with 11 bases between them.

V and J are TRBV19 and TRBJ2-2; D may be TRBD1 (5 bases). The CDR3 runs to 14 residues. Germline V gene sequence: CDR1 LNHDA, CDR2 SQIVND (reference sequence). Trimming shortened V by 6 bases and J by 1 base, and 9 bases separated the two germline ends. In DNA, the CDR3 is TGTGCCAGTAGCGGACATGTGAACACCGGGGAGCTGTTTTTT. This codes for CASSGHVNTGELFF.

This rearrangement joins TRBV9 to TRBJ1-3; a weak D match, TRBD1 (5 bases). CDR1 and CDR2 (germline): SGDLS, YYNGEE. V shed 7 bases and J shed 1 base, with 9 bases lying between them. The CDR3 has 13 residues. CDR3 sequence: CASGGTSGNTIYF. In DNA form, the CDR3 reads TGTGCCAGCGGTGGGACTTCTGGAAACACCATATATTTT.

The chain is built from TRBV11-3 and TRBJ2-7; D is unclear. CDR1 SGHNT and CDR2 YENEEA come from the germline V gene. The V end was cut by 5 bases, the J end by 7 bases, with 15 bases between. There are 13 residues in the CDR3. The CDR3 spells CASSPGPGREQYF. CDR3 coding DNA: TGTGCCAGCAGCCCCGGACCAGGCAGAGAGCAGTACTTC.

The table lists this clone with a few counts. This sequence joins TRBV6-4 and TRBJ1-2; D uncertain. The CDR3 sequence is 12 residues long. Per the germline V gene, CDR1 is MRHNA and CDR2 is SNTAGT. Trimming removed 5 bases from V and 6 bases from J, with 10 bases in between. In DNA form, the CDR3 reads TGTGCCAGCAGTTCGGAGTTTCATGGCTACACCTTC. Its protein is CASSSEFHGYTF.

CDR3 coding DNA: TGTGCCAGCAGCTTGGAACTAGCGGGGGGGCAGGGCAATGAGCAGTTCTTC. Translated: CASSLELAGGQGNEQFF. The V and J genes are TRBV5-4 and TRBJ2-1, with 13 bases matching TRBD2. CDR1 and CDR2 (germline): SGHNT, YYREEE (reference sequence). Trimming cost V 0 bases and J 6 bases; bases outside gene matches: 6. The CDR3 is 17 residues long.

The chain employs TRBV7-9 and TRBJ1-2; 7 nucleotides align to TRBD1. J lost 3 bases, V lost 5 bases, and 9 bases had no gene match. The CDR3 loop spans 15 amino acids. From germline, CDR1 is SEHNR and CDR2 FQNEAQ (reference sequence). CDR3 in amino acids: CASSHGDSLHYGYTF. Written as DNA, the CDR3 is TGTGCCAGCAGCCACGGGGACAGCCTACACTATGGCTACACCTTC.

This CDR3 is CASSYGTGLMNTEAFF. The CDR3, as DNA: TGTGCCAGCAGTTACGGGACAGGGCTCATGAACACTGAAGCTTTCTTT. The V gene is TRBV6-5, the J gene TRBJ1-1, with 9 bases identical to TRBD1. Germline CDR1 reads MNHEY; CDR2 reads SVGAGI. After removal of 2 bases from V and 0 bases from J, the junction contained 4 bases not matched to a gene. This CDR3 is 16 amino acids long.

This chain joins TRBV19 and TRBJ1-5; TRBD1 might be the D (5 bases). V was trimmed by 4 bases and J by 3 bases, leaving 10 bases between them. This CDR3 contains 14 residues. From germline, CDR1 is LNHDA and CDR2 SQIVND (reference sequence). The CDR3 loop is CASSTGLNNQPQHF. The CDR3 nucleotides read TGTGCCAGTAGTACAGGGTTAAACAATCAGCCCCAGCATTTT.

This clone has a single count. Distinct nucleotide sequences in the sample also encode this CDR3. The CDR3 DNA reads TGTGCCAGCAGCCCCCCGGGACAGGGGTACGAGCAGTACTTC. Its translation: CASSPPGQGYEQYF. The chain joins TRBV5-5 to TRBJ2-7; 10 bases match TRBD1. CDR1 SGHKS and CDR2 YYEKEE come from the germline V gene (reference sequence). The CDR3 spans 14 residues. J was trimmed by 4 bases and V by 4 bases; bases with no gene match: 5.

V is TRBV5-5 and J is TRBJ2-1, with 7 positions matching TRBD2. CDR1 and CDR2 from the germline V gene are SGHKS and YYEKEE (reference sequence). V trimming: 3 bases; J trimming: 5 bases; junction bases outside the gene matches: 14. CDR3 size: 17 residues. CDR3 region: CASSSMGLPGRDNEQFF. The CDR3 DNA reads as TGTGCCAGCAGCTCGATGGGTTTGCCGGGGAGGGACAATGAGCAGTTCTTC.

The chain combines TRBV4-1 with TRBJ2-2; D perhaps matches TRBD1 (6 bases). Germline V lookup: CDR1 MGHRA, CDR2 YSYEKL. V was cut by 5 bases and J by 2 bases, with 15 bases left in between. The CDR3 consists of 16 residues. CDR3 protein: CASSSTGQTNTGELFF. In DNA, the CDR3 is TGCGCCAGCAGCTCCACCGGACAGACAAACACCGGGGAGCTGTTTTTT.